This record concerns one T cell receptor (beta chain) sequence. TCRdb processed the RT-PCR reads anew with MiXCR; each CDR3 protein has one entry. Among about 680,000 distinct CDR3 sequences listed, 12% to 15% were seen once. Germline CDR1 reads MNHEY; CDR2 reads SVGEGT. Trimming at V came to 4 bases and at J to 5 bases, leaving 7 bases not matched to a gene. This CDR3 is built from 15 residues. V usage is TRBV6-2 or TRBV6-3 and J usage is TRBJ2-7, with TRBD1 matching 11 bases. The TCR was taken from a female donor in good health, serving as a healthy control. Sequenced: memory CD4+ T cells from blood. CDR3 region: CASSSGQGARHEQYF. The CDR3 DNA is TGTGCCAGCAGTTCCGGACAGGGGGCGCGCCACGAGCAGTACTTC.